This TCR beta chain was profiled in a study of T-cell memory formation after mild COVID-19. The CDR3 is 15 amino acids. The V and J ends lost 3 bases and 1 base respectively, with 7 bases between them. Remarks on this clonotype: The antigen remains undetermined.

Study-wide findings and caveats: Contracting CD4+ clones were located mainly in CM and EM, and CD8+ clones in EMRA. Within pre-infection memory, some responding clones were found, suggesting cross-reactive memory joined. Day 15 to 85 contractors were CD4/CD8 balanced; later expanders leaned CD4+.

Constant-segment-primed 5'RACE gave TCR alpha and TCR beta cDNA libraries with sample barcodes and UMIs. TCRdb re-called the 5' RACE reads through MiXCR, storing one row per CDR3 protein. The sample shows 100,000 to 120,000 distinct CDR3 sequences, roughly a sixth of them seen only once. Sequenced sample: PBMCs or a T cell subset sorted from them (not recorded which). The sequence was collected from a man aged 18-30 years who had mild COVID-19 (a few samples of this study predate the infection). Cell type and time point are not known. V gene TRBV12-3 or TRBV12-4 combines with J gene TRBJ2-6; D unresolved. For the CDR3, the DNA is TGTGCCAGCAGTTTTCATCCATCTGGGGCCAACGTCCTGACTTTC. This codes for CASSFHPSGANVLTF.